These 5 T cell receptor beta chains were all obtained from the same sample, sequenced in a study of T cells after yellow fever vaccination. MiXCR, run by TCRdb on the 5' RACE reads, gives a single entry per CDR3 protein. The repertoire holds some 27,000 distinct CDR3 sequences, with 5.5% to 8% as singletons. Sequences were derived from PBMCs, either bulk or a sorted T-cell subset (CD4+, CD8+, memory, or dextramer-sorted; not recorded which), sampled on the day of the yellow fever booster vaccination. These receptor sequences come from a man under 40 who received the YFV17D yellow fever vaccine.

CDR3 region: CASRGLAGTSYEQYF. CDR3 nucleotide sequence: TGCGCCAGCAGAGGGCTAGCGGGGACCTCCTACGAGCAGTACTTC. The rearrangement links TRBV10-1 to TRBJ2-7; 9 positions agree with TRBD2. Germline CDR1 WNHNN, CDR2 SYGVQD (reference sequence). The junction had 6 bases not matched to a gene; V was cut back by 6 bases and J by 0 bases. This CDR3 is built from 15 residues.

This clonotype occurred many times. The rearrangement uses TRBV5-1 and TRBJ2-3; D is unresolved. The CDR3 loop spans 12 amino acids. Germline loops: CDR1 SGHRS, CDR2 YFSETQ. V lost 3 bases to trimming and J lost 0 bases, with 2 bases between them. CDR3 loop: CASSSSTDTQYF. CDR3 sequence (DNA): TGCGCCAGCAGCTCGAGCACAGATACGCAGTATTTT.

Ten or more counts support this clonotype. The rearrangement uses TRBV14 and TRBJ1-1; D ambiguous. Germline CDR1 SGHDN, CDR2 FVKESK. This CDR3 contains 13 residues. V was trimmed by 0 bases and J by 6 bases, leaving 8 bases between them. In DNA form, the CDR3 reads TGTGCCAGCAGCCAAGACTCTCTGTCTGAAGCTTTCTTT. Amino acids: CASSQDSLSEAFF.

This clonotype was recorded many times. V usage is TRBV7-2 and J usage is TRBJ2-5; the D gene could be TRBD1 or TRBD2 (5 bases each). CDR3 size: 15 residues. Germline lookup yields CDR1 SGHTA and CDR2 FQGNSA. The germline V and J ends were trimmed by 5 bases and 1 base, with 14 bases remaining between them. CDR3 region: CASSLTRGSQETQYF. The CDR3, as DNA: TGTGCCAGCAGCCTCACTCGGGGCTCCCAAGAGACCCAGTACTTC.

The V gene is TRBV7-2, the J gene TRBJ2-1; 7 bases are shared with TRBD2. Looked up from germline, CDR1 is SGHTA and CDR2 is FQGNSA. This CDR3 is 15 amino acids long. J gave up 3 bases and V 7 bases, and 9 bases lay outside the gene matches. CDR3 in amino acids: CASTLSAGDYNEQFF. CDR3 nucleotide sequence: TGTGCCAGCACCTTGAGTGCGGGAGACTACAATGAGCAGTTCTTC.